The rows below give T cell receptor beta chains drawn from one sample of a study of blood T cell repertoires in COVID-19. Only in-frame clones appear in the TCRdb table, and some are missing; sequencing was by immunoSEQ multiplex PCR. The data show 150,000 or so clones, over 60% seen once. Specimen: PBMCs or T cells enriched from blood (not recorded which). The receptors here all came from a woman between 50 and 59 years old who had recovered from COVID-19. CDR3s include the opening cysteine and the closing phenylalanine or tryptophan. D genes are given only for firm matches. Clone size appears in some rows only: once, few, many, or a class for an expanded clone.

clone size	J gene	D gene	V gene	CDR3 protein	CDR3 DNA
NA	TRBJ2-7	TRBD2	TRBV11-3	CASSLDVAGYSYEQYF	TGTGCCAGCAGCTTAGATGTAGCGGGGTACTCCTACGAGCAGTACTTC
NA	TRBJ2-7	TRBD2	TRBV3-1/TRBV3-2	CASSQGGLAGIAEQYF	TGTGCCAGCAGCCAAGGAGGGCTAGCGGGAATCGCCGAGCAGTACTTC
NA	TRBJ2-2	NA	TRBV27	CASSSANTGELFF	TGTGCCAGCAGTTCCGCGAACACCGGGGAGCTGTTTTTT
NA	TRBJ1-1	TRBD1	TRBV28	CASSPGDRGLGEAFF	TGTGCCAGCAGCCCGGGAGACAGGGGCCTTGGTGAAGCTTTCTTT
NA	TRBJ2-3	TRBD2	TRBV23-1	CASSPGLAGCTQYF	TGCGCCAGCAGTCCCGGACTAGCTGGGTGTACGCAGTATTTT
many	TRBJ2-1	TRBD2	TRBV20-1	CSASWASGGYSYNEQFF	TGCAGTGCTAGTTGGGCTAGCGGGGGGTATTCCTACAATGAGCAGTTCTTC
NA	TRBJ2-1	TRBD1	TRBV27	CASSLQGAKLNEQFF	TGTGCCAGCAGCCTACAGGGGGCAAAACTCAATGAGCAGTTCTTC
NA	TRBJ2-5	NA	TRBV7-2	CASREVETQYF	TGTGCCAGCAGGGAGGTAGAGACCCAGTACTTC
NA	TRBJ2-7	TRBD1	TRBV13	CASRSNRGREQYF	TGTGCCAGCAGAAGCAACAGGGGAAGGGAGCAGTACTTC
NA	TRBJ1-6	NA	TRBV19	CASSITNQGSYNSPLHF	TGTGCCAGTAGTATTACCAATCAGGGGAGCTATAATTCACCCCTCCACTTT
NA	TRBJ1-3	NA	TRBV18	CASSPYILRDNSGNTIYF	TGTGCCAGCTCACCGTACATTTTGCGGGATAACTCTGGAAACACCATATATTTT
NA	TRBJ2-3	NA	TRBV7-3	CASSALSADTQYF	TGTGCCAGCAGCGCATTATCGGCAGATACGCAGTATTTT
NA	TRBJ1-4	NA	TRBV5-1	CASSLVAARGEKLFF	TGCGCCAGCAGCTTGGTTGCCGCTAGGGGTGAAAAACTGTTTTTT
NA	TRBJ2-2	NA	TRBV19	CASSKEWAGANTGELFF	TGTGCCAGTAGTAAGGAATGGGCAGGGGCGAACACCGGGGAGCTGTTTTTT
few	TRBJ2-1	TRBD2	TRBV5-1	CASSLLADSYNEQFF	TGCGCCAGCAGCTTGCTAGCGGACTCCTACAATGAGCAGTTCTTC
NA	TRBJ2-7	NA	TRBV5-1	CAPPGNEQYF	TGCGCTCCCCCCGGTAACGAGCAGTACTTC
NA	TRBJ2-7	NA	TRBV5-4	CASSLDQAHYEQYF	TGTGCCAGCAGCTTGGACCAGGCCCACTACGAGCAGTACTTC
NA	TRBJ2-7	NA	TRBV24-1	CATSDPRRGAAYEQYF	TGTGCCACCAGTGATCCCCGCAGGGGGGCCGCCTACGAGCAGTACTTC
few	TRBJ1-1	TRBD1	TRBV5-1	CASSPYRQGLNTEAFF	TGCGCCAGCAGCCCCTATAGACAGGGGTTGAACACTGAAGCTTTCTTT
NA	TRBJ1-1	NA	TRBV27	CASSYSRNTEAFF	TGTGCCAGCAGTTATTCCAGGAACACTGAAGCTTTCTTT
NA	TRBJ2-7	TRBD1	TRBV19	CASRRGTGTGKVYEQYF	TGTGCCAGTAGAAGGGGTACCGGGACAGGGAAGGTCTACGAGCAGTACTTC
NA	TRBJ1-1	NA	TRBV28	CASGSGDPTEAFF	TGTGCCAGCGGGAGTGGGGATCCCACTGAAGCTTTCTTT
NA	TRBJ2-7	NA	TRBV6-1	CASSEGRSGGYEQYF	TGTGCCAGCAGTGAAGGGCGGAGTGGGGGGTACGAGCAGTACTTC
NA	TRBJ1-5	NA	TRBV4-1	CASSQGGGGPLGIQPQHF	TGCGCCAGCAGCCAAGGAGGGGGGGGGCCCTTAGGGATCCAGCCCCAGCATTTT
NA	TRBJ1-1	TRBD1	TRBV27	CASSNTGGANTEAFF	TGTGCCAGCAGTAACACAGGGGGCGCGAACACTGAAGCTTTCTTT
NA	TRBJ1-2	TRBD1	TRBV5-1	CASSLDLGQEGYTF	TGCGCCAGCAGCTTGGACCTTGGACAGGAAGGCTACACCTTC
NA	TRBJ2-7	TRBD2	TRBV6-5	CASSYRTSGAYEQYF	TGTGCCAGCAGTTACAGGACTAGCGGGGCCTACGAGCAGTACTTC
NA	TRBJ1-5	NA	TRBV6-1	CASSEDPGPRWPQHF	TGTGCCAGCAGTGAAGATCCAGGGCCCCGGTGGCCCCAGCATTTT
NA	TRBJ2-2	TRBD1	TRBV19	CASTRGTGGLTGELFF	TGTGCCAGTACCCGCGGTACAGGGGGCCTTACCGGGGAGCTGTTTTTT
NA	TRBJ2-3	TRBD1	TRBV11-1	CASSLAAMDRGLTDTQYF	TGTGCCAGCAGCTTAGCCGCCATGGACAGGGGGCTCACAGATACGCAGTATTTT
NA	TRBJ1-4	TRBD1	TRBV11-3	CASSLGQGQKKLFF	TGTGCCAGCAGCCTGGGACAGGGGCAGAAAAAACTGTTTTTT
NA	TRBJ1-2	NA	TRBV20-1	CSASSAGHGYTF	TGCAGTGCTAGTTCGGCAGGGCATGGCTACACCTTC
NA	TRBJ1-2	TRBD1	TRBV7-9	CASSTSGTVNYGYTF	TGTGCCAGCAGCACCTCCGGGACAGTTAACTATGGCTACACCTTC
NA	TRBJ2-3	NA	TRBV5-4	CASSLGEGTDTQYF	TGTGCCAGCAGCTTAGGCGAGGGCACAGATACGCAGTATTTT
NA	TRBJ2-6	TRBD1	TRBV19	CASNRGYGANVLTF	TGTGCCAGCAACAGGGGTTACGGGGCCAACGTCCTGACTTTC
NA	TRBJ1-5	TRBD1	TRBV7-9	CASSLNHGTEFQPQHF	TGTGCCAGCAGCTTGAACCACGGGACAGAGTTTCAGCCCCAGCATTTT
NA	TRBJ1-4	NA	TRBV2	CASTQGREEKLFF	TGTGCCAGCACCCAAGGGAGGGAGGAAAAACTGTTTTTT
few	TRBJ2-2	TRBD1	TRBV30	CAWGPDRGHTGELFF	TGTGCCTGGGGGCCGGACAGGGGGCACACCGGGGAGCTGTTTTTT
NA	TRBJ2-4	NA	TRBV5-6	CASSLGGRTGRQNIQYF	TGTGCCAGCAGCTTGGGGGGGCGAACAGGGCGGCAAAACATTCAGTACTTC
NA	TRBJ1-3	NA	TRBV18	CASSPGQTAGNTIYF	TGTGCCAGCTCACCAGGGCAGACAGCGGGAAACACCATATATTTT
NA	TRBJ2-7	TRBD2	TRBV10-1	CASSESGAGVSYEQYF	TGCGCCAGCAGTGAGTCGGGAGCGGGGGTTTCCTACGAGCAGTACTTC
NA	TRBJ2-1	TRBD1	TRBV10-3	CAISQMTGFNEQFF	TGTGCCATCAGTCAAATGACAGGGTTTAATGAGCAGTTCTTC
NA	TRBJ1-5	NA	TRBV5-6	CASSLISGQPQHF	TGTGCCAGCAGCTTGATCTCGGGTCAGCCCCAGCATTTT
NA	TRBJ1-5	TRBD1	TRBV5-8	CASSIDRGGNSNQPQHF	TGTGCCAGCAGCATAGACAGGGGAGGCAATAGCAATCAGCCCCAGCATTTT
NA	TRBJ2-2	NA	TRBV6-5	CASTEGTSNTGELFF	TGTGCCAGCACCGAGGGGACATCGAACACCGGGGAGCTGTTTTTT
NA	TRBJ2-3	TRBD1	TRBV2	CASRLDRGPDTQYF	TGTGCCAGCAGATTAGACAGGGGGCCAGATACGCAGTATTTT
few	TRBJ1-6	NA	TRBV2	CASSDGQPISPLHF	TGTGCCAGCAGTGATGGGCAGCCTATTTCACCCCTCCACTTT
once	TRBJ1-2	TRBD1	TRBV2	CASREDRGSTGYTF	TGTGCCAGCAGGGAGGACAGGGGATCGACAGGCTACACCTTC
NA	TRBJ2-1	TRBD1	TRBV5-3	CARSHGQGAGEQFF	TGTGCCAGAAGCCACGGACAGGGGGCTGGTGAGCAGTTCTTC
NA	TRBJ2-1	TRBD2	TRBV7-6	CASSILAGGRNEQFF	TGTGCCAGCAGCATACTAGCGGGAGGGCGGAATGAGCAGTTCTTC
NA	TRBJ1-2	NA	TRBV25-1	CASSDRGYGYTF	TGTGCCAGCAGTGACAGGGGCTATGGCTACACCTTC
once	TRBJ2-1	TRBD2	TRBV7-3	CASSFLAPSGHNEQFF	TGTGCCAGCAGCTTTTTGGCGCCTAGCGGACACAATGAGCAGTTCTTC
NA	TRBJ2-2	TRBD2	TRBV7-3	CASRSQRETTGELFF	TGTGCCAGCAGGAGCCAGCGGGAAACCACCGGGGAGCTGTTTTTT
NA	TRBJ1-2	NA	TRBV6-2/TRBV6-3	CASSYSPGQIYGYTF	TGTGCCAGCAGTTACTCGCCCGGACAGATCTATGGCTACACCTTC
NA	TRBJ1-6	TRBD1	TRBV9	CASSVGGGGHNSPLHF	TGTGCCAGCAGCGTAGGAGGGGGCGGTCACAATTCACCCCTCCACTTT
few	TRBJ1-2	TRBD1	TRBV5-1	CASSLGDREGYTF	TGCGCCAGCAGCTTGGGGGACAGGGAGGGCTACACCTTC
NA	TRBJ2-2	TRBD1	TRBV6-5	CASRDRRKNTGELFF	TGTGCCAGCAGGGACAGGAGAAAAAACACCGGGGAGCTGTTTTTT
NA	TRBJ1-1	TRBD1	TRBV23-1	CASSQPRDRGNTEAFF	TGCGCCAGCAGTCAACCCCGGGACAGGGGAAACACTGAAGCTTTCTTT
NA	TRBJ2-3	NA	TRBV30	CAWSGWSSYSTDTQYF	TGTGCCTGGAGTGGGTGGTCCAGTTATAGCACAGATACGCAGTATTTT
once	TRBJ2-7	NA	TRBV12-2	CASRLNRLDSNEQYF	TGTGCAAGTCGCTTAAATCGACTGGATTCGAACGAGCAGTACTTC